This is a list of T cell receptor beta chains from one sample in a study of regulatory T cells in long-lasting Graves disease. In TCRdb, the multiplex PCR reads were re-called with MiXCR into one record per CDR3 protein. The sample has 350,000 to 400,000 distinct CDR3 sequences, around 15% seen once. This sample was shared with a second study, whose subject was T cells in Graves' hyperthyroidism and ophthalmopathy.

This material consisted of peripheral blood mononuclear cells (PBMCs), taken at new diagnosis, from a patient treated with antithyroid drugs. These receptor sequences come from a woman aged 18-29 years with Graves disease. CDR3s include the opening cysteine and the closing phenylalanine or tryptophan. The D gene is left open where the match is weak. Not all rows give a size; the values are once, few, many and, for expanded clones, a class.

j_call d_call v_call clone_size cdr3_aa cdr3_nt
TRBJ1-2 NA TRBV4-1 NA CASSHLSGAYGYTF TGCGCCAGCAGCCACCTATCGGGGGCTTATGGCTACACCTTC
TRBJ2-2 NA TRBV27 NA CASSLARRGGELFF TGTGCCAGCAGTTTGGCCCGGCGGGGCGGGGAGCTGTTTTTT
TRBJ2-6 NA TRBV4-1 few CASSQLDVSSGANVLTF TGCGCCAGCAGCCAACTGGACGTAAGCTCTGGGGCCAACGTCCTGACTTTC
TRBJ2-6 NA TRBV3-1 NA CASSQDTGRSGANVLTF TGTGCCAGCAGCCAAGACACTGGCCGCTCTGGGGCCAACGTCCTGACTTTC
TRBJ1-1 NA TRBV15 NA CATSTAGVITEAFF TGTGCCACCAGCACCGCTGGGGTCATCACTGAAGCTTTCTTT
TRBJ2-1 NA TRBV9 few CASSVGAVSWDEQFF TGTGCCAGCAGCGTAGGGGCAGTCTCCTGGGATGAGCAGTTCTTC
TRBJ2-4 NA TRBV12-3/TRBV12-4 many CASGEGTAKNIQYF TGTGCCAGCGGGGAAGGAACAGCCAAAAACATTCAGTACTTC
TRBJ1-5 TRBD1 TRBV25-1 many CASSDSNGQGQSNQPQHF TGTGCCAGCAGTGACAGCAACGGACAGGGTCAGAGCAATCAGCCCCAGCATTTT
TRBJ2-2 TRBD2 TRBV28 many CASSLSGGANTGELFF TGTGCCAGCAGTTTGAGCGGGGGGGCGAACACCGGGGAGCTGTTTTTT
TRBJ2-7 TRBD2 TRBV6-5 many CASSYSGGRPYEQYF TGTGCCAGCAGTTACTCGGGCGGGAGGCCATACGAGCAGTACTTC